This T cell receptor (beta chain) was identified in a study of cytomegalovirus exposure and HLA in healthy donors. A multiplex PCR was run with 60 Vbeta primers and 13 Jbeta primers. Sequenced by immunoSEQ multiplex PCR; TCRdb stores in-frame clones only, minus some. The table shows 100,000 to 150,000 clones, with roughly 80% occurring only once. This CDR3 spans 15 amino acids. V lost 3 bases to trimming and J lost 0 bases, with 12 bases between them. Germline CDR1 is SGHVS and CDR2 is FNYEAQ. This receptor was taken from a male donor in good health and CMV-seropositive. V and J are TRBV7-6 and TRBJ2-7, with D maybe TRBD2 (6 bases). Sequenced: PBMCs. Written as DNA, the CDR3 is TGTGCCAGCAGCTTTGGGACTGGGAGCTCCTACGAGCAGTACTTC. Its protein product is CASSFGTGSSYEQYF.